This TCR beta chain was identified in a study of PD-1 blockade in classical Hodgkin lymphoma. This table comes from immunoSEQ multiplex PCR, and its TCRdb copy is limited to in-frame clones, with some not included. The sample lists about 27,000 clones; 72% were seen once. Time point reported: cycle 4 day 1 (C4D1), after 6 weeks of nivolumab. Brentuximab vedotin exposure varied, and every patient relapsed after autologous stem cell transplantation. This clone has more than one count but fewer than ten. Its cognate antigen is unknown. The CDR3 has 17 residues. Germline V gene lookup returns CDR1 MNHNS and CDR2 SASEGT. V lost 4 bases to trimming and J lost 0 bases; unmatched junction nucleotides: 7. The study's findings and limits: Initiation of nivolumab under 1 year after ASCT led to exclusion of patients.

The rearrangement links TRBV6-1 to TRBJ2-1, with 9 bases fitting TRBD1. Here the sequenced sample was peripheral blood mononuclear cells (PBMCs), taken before the fourth cycle of nivolumab. The sequence was obtained from a human donor with classical Hodgkin lymphoma. CDR3 region: CASSARGQGSSYNEQFF. For the CDR3, the DNA is TGTGCCAGCAGTGCCAGGGGACAGGGAAGCTCCTACAATGAGCAGTTCTTC.